This TCR beta chain was captured by sequencing in a study of tumor-infiltrating lymphocytes in primary liver carcinoma. Overall study: The patients included men and women who were aged 30 to 69 years.

Deletions cut 0 bases from V and 2 bases from J, with 10 bases between. The CDR3 spans 15 residues. The V gene's germline CDR1 is SGHAT and CDR2 FQNNGV. With 500 to 650 ng total RNA as template and a constant-region primer, TCR beta cDNA was made. A slightly modified ARM-PCR protocol with three nested multiplex PCR rounds produced these TCR beta libraries. Running 10 cycles apiece, the first two PCR rounds relied on TRBV1-TRBV30 forward primers together with a C-beta reverse primer. One entry per CDR3 protein, called by TCRdb with MiXCR from the multiplex PCR reads. The data contain approximately 300,000 distinct CDR3 sequences, about 62% of them singletons. Unsorted whole blood yielded blood RNA, and germline DNA was extracted as well.

The rearrangement uses TRBV11-2 and TRBJ1-1, with unresolved D. This sequence originates from a man between 35 and 55 years old with primary liver carcinoma and hepatitis B virus infection. Sequencing was carried out using peripheral blood. The chain's CDR3 is CASSLDGEINTEAFF. The CDR3 bases are TGTGCCAGCAGCTTAGATGGGGAGATAAACACTGAAGCTTTCTTT.